Sequencing of this TCR beta chain was carried out in a study of PD-L1 blockade in urothelial cancer. Study details: Analyses were performed on blood at 3 weeks after treatment start (the second dose) and at 6 weeks.

After removal of 6 bases from V and 4 bases from J, the junction contained 14 bases not matched to a gene. The CDR3 length is 16 residues. Per the germline V gene, CDR1 is MNHNS and CDR2 is SASEGT. Profiled with immunoSEQ multiplex PCR; TCRdb holds only in-frame clones, not every one. The table has some 35,000 clones, 82% seen once. This clonotype was obtained from a man aged 55 to 70 with urothelial cancer. This sequence joins TRBV6-1 and TRBJ2-7, with TRBD1 matching over 8 bases. Sequenced material: PBMCs, taken around atezolizumab (anti-PD-L1) treatment. CDR3 residues: CASRERVGQVVYEQYF. For the CDR3, the DNA is TGTGCCAGCAGAGAAAGGGTGGGACAGGTAGTATACGAGCAGTACTTC.